This TCR beta chain was sequenced for a study of T-cell memory formation after mild COVID-19. TCRdb fed the 5' RACE reads into MiXCR, producing one record per CDR3 protein. The sample shows 470,000 or so distinct CDR3 sequences, around a quarter of them seen only once. This clonotype was counted a few times. Its antigen is undetermined. The CDR3 is 12 amino acids. With 6 bases clipped from V and 7 bases from J, the junction kept 3 bases outside the gene matches. Notes on the study in general: Clones that shrank (day 15 to 85) were balanced CD4/CD8, whereas later expanders leaned CD4+.

This chain links TRBV12-3 or TRBV12-4 with TRBJ2-1; TRBD1 matches at 7 bases. The origin of this receptor is an adult woman who had mild COVID-19 (a few samples of this study predate the infection). Cell type and time point are not known. Sequences were obtained from PBMCs or a T cell subset sorted from them (not recorded which). CDR3 in DNA: TGTGCCAGCAGCACAGGGGATAATGAGCAGTTCTTC. Protein sequence: CASSTGDNEQFF.